Described below is a single T cell receptor beta chain sequence and its context. The antigen is not known. Before sequencing took place, the ViraFEST assay used viral peptide pools to expand antigen-specific CD4+ T cells. With more than 9 days of culture completed, CD4+ T cells were isolated. Negative nucleocapsid antibody tests before and after vaccination confirmed no previous SARS-CoV-2 infection. These data belong to a study of vaccination effects on CD4 cells after COVID-19. Study-level information: Vaccination of participants consisted of two doses of either the BNT162b2 or mRNA-1273 vaccine.

The table came from immunoSEQ multiplex PCR; TCRdb's copy has only in-frame clones and leaves some out. The sample holds about 20,000 clones, roughly 72% seen once. The length of the CDR3 is 15 residues. The germline V gene has CDR1 LGHDT and CDR2 YNNKEL (reference sequence). Between the trimmed V and J ends, which lost 0 bases and 5 bases, there was a span of 13 bases. The chain recombines TRBV3-1 (or the pseudogene TRBV3-2) with TRBJ1-2; D is ambiguous. The sequenced sample was CD4+ T cells from PBMCs cultured with HCoV-NL63 spike peptides, obtained before COVID-19 vaccination. The receptor was derived from a human donor who received a COVID-19 vaccine. The CDR3 region is CASSQDPLRAYGYTF. The DNA of the CDR3 is TGTGCCAGCAGCCAAGATCCCCTACGAGCGTATGGCTACACCTTC.